The rows below give T cell receptor beta chains drawn from one sample of a study of blood T cells in healthy people across ages. TCRdb reprocessed the 5' RACE reads via MiXCR and lists one record per CDR3 protein. The top ten clones hold roughly 17% of a sample with roughly 900,000 distinct CDR3 sequences, under 30% of them seen once. Sequenced material: blood. The receptors originated from a woman older than 75 in good health. Both conserved end residues are part of each CDR3. A D gene is named only where the DNA matches it firmly. Part of the rows lack a size; the others show once, few, many or a class for expanded clones.

j_call d_call v_call clone_size cdr3_nt cdr3_aa
TRBJ2-2 NA TRBV4-3 NA TGCGCCAGCAGCCAAGGGGGGCTGAACACCGGGGAGCTGTTTTTT CASSQGGLNTGELFF
TRBJ1-6 NA TRBV30 NA TGTGCCTGGAGTGTACGAGGGAGCTCCTATAATTCACCCCTCCACTTT CAWSVRGSSYNSPLHF
TRBJ2-5 TRBD2 TRBV7-8 NA TGTGCCGGCAGCCGTGGACTAGCGGGAGGACAAGAGACCCAGTACTTC CAGSRGLAGGQETQYF
TRBJ1-1 NA TRBV6-2/TRBV6-3 few TGTGCCAGCAGGAGATTAGGAGTCATGAACACTGAAGCTTTCTTT CASRRLGVMNTEAFF
TRBJ2-1 NA TRBV25-1 NA TGTGCCAGCAGTGAATATAGAGGGGGGTCCGGCAATGAGCAGTTCTTC CASSEYRGGSGNEQFF
TRBJ2-1 TRBD2 TRBV6-5 many TGTGCCAGCAGTTACTCGACTAGCGGGGGTCCCAATGAGCAGTTCTTC CASSYSTSGGPNEQFF
TRBJ2-5 NA TRBV11-3 NA TGTGCCAGCAGCTTAGGACCCGCTCAAGAGACCCAGTACTTC CASSLGPAQETQYF
TRBJ1-2 TRBD1 TRBV7-2 many TGTGCCAGCAGCCCTAACAGGGGGCCAGGCTATGGCTACACCTTC CASSPNRGPGYGYTF
TRBJ2-5 NA TRBV20-1 many TGCAGTGCTGCCTCAGGGTTCCAAGAGACCCAGTACTTC CSAASGFQETQYF
TRBJ2-1 NA TRBV11-2 many TGTGCCAGCAGCTTACAGCGGAACACCTACAATGAGCAGTTCTTC CASSLQRNTYNEQFF
TRBJ2-1 TRBD2 TRBV11-3 NA TGTGCCAGCAGCTCCGAGACTAGCGGGGGGAGGGAGCAGTTCTTC CASSSETSGGREQFF
TRBJ2-5 TRBD1 TRBV19 NA TGTGCCAGTAGGAGGACAGGGCCGGAGACCCAGTACTTC CASRRTGPETQYF
TRBJ2-5 TRBD2 TRBV9 NA TGTGCCAGCAGCTCGTGGACTAGCGCGAATGAGCAGTACTTC CASSSWTSANEQYF
TRBJ2-1 TRBD2 TRBV9 NA TGTGCCAGCAGTCCCTGGGGAGCGGGGGGCGGGGAGCAGTTCTTC CASSPWGAGGGEQFF
TRBJ2-1 NA TRBV29-1 many TGCAGCGCCATCCGGGACTGGGGGATCAATGAGCAGTTCTTC CSAIRDWGINEQFF
TRBJ2-2 NA TRBV6-5 NA TGTGCCAGCAGGCCCCCCGGTCGGAACACCGGGGAGCTGTTTTTT CASRPPGRNTGELFF
TRBJ1-6 NA TRBV27 few TGTGCCAGCAGTAGCCGGGAGCTATATAGTTCACCCCTCCACTTT CASSSRELYSSPLHF
TRBJ2-1 NA TRBV5-1 NA TGCGCCAGCAGTGACAGCTACCTGGTGTTTTCGTACAATGAGCAGTTCTTC CASSDSYLVFSYNEQFF
TRBJ1-2 NA TRBV30 NA TGTGCCTGCACTAGAACCAACGGCATATCAGAAGGCTACACCTTC CACTRTNGISEGYTF
TRBJ2-6 TRBD1 TRBV2 NA TGTGCCAGCGGAGAGGGGGCGCGGGGGGCCAACGTCCTGACTTTC CASGEGARGANVLTF
TRBJ2-1 NA TRBV7-6 many TGTGCCAGCAGCTTTTTCGGGTCCCACAATGAGCAGTTCTTC CASSFFGSHNEQFF
TRBJ2-5 NA TRBV20-1 NA TGCAGTGGACTAAGGGTTGGAGAGACCCAGTACTTC CSGLRVGETQYF
TRBJ2-3 NA TRBV6-1 NA TGTGCCACGTCCCTCGAGGAGAGAGATACGCAGTATTTT CATSLEERDTQYF
TRBJ1-6 TRBD1 TRBV4-3 NA TGCGCCAGCAGCGAAGTAGGGGGCGTCGGTTCACCCCTCCACTTC CASSEVGGVGSPLHF
TRBJ1-2 NA TRBV6-5 few TGTGCCAGCAGTAAGGGGTCCTATGGCTACACCTTC CASSKGSYGYTF
TRBJ2-7 NA TRBV7-2 many TGTGCCAGCAGTCCCCCGGCAGGGGGGGCCTACGAGCAGTACTTC CASSPPAGGAYEQYF
TRBJ2-3 NA TRBV29-1 many TGCAGCGTTGCAGGGTTTAGCACAGATACGCAGTATTTT CSVAGFSTDTQYF
TRBJ1-2 TRBD1 TRBV7-2 many TGTGCCAGCAGCGCCGGACAGGGGTCTGGCTACACCTTC CASSAGQGSGYTF
TRBJ2-3 TRBD1 TRBV19 NA TGTGCCACACGGGACAGGGCCACGGATACGCAGTATTTT CATRDRATDTQYF
TRBJ1-3 NA TRBV11-2 NA TGTGCCAGCAGCCGACAGCTCTCGAGTACAAACACCATATATTTT CASSRQLSSTNTIYF
TRBJ1-4 NA TRBV20-1 many TGCAGTGCTAGAATTTGGGGTTCTAATGAAAAACTGTTTTTT CSARIWGSNEKLFF
TRBJ2-5 NA TRBV13 NA TGTGCCAGCAGCTCCCTCGGGCTGCGAGAGACCCAGTACTTC CASSSLGLRETQYF
TRBJ1-3 TRBD1 TRBV7-2 NA TGTGCCGGCAGCTTAGCGAGCACAGGGGGTACTGGAAACACCATATATTTT CAGSLASTGGTGNTIYF
TRBJ1-1 TRBD1 TRBV28 NA TGTGCCAGCAGTCCTATGTCCCACTCTGACAGGGGAGACACTGAAGCTTTCTTT CASSPMSHSDRGDTEAFF
TRBJ2-3 TRBD2 TRBV7-2 many TGTGCCAGCAGCCGCACGGGGGGGCTGGATACGCAGTATTTT CASSRTGGLDTQYF
TRBJ2-7 NA TRBV20-1 many TGCAGTGCTAGAGGGGGACCGTACGAGCAGTACTTC CSARGGPYEQYF
TRBJ1-6 NA TRBV5-6 NA TGTGCCAGCAGCTTGGGCCGGGACAACGATAATTCACCCCTCCACTTT CASSLGRDNDNSPLHF
TRBJ1-1 TRBD1 TRBV7-2 few TGTGCCAGCAGCTTAGGACAGGGGGTCACTGAAGCTTTCTTT CASSLGQGVTEAFF
TRBJ1-2 TRBD1 TRBV20-1 many TGCAGTGCTAGAGATCCGGGGACAGTCTTAGGATATGGCTACACCTTC CSARDPGTVLGYGYTF
TRBJ2-7 NA TRBV6-6 many TGTGCCAGCAGTTACGAAGTCAGCTACGAGCAGTACTTC CASSYEVSYEQYF
TRBJ2-6 TRBD1 TRBV7-8 NA TGTGCCAGCAGCTTAGGGGGAGAGACAGGGGCTGGGGCCAGCGTCCTGACTTTC CASSLGGETGAGASVLTF
TRBJ1-4 TRBD1 TRBV6-1 NA TGTGCCAGCAGGGGTGCCCAAACGACAGGGCTTAATGAAAAACTGTTTTTT CASRGAQTTGLNEKLFF
TRBJ2-7 NA TRBV3-1 many TGTGCCAGCAGCCCTCGGACTCCCACCGAGCAGTACTTC CASSPRTPTEQYF
TRBJ1-4 NA TRBV7-9 NA TGTGCCAGCAGCTTAGGGCGGCAGGGAAGTGAAAAACTGTTTTTT CASSLGRQGSEKLFF
TRBJ2-1 TRBD2 TRBV5-5 few TGTGCCAGCAGCGCACTAGCGGGGGGGGCAAATGAGCAGTTCTTC CASSALAGGANEQFF
TRBJ2-7 TRBD1 TRBV12-3/TRBV12-4 many TGTGCCAGCAGTATAGGGGGACAGTCCTACGAGCAGTACTTC CASSIGGQSYEQYF